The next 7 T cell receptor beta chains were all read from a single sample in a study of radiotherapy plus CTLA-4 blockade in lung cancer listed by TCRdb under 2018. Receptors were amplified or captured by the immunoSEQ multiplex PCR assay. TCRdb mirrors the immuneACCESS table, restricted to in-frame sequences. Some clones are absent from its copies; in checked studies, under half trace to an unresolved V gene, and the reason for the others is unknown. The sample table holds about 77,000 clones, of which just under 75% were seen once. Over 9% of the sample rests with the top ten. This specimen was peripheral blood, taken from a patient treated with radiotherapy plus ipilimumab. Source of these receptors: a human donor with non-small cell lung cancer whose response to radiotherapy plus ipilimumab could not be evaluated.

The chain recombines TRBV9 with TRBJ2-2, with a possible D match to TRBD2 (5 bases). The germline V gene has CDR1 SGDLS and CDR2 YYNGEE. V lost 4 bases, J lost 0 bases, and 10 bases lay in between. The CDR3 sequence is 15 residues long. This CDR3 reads CASSPGGPNTGELFF. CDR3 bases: TGTGCCAGCAGCCCCGGAGGCCCGAACACCGGGGAGCTGTTTTTT.

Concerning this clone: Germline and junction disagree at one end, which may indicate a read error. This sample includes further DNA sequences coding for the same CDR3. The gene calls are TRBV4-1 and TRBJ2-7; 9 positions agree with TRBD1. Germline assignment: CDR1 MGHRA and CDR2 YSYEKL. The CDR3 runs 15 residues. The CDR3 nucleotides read TGTGCCAGCAGCCAGGAGACAGGGGGAAGGGGCGAGCAGTACTTC. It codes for CASSQETGGRGEQYF.

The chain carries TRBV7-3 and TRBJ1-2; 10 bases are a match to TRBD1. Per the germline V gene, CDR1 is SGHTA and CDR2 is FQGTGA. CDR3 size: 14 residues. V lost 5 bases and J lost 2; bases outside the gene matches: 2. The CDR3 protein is CASSPGQGNYGYTF. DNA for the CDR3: TGTGCCAGCAGCCCGGGACAGGGGAACTATGGCTACACCTTC. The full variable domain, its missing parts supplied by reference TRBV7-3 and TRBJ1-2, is GAGVSQTPSNKVTEKGKYVELRCDPISGHTALYWYRQSLGQGPEFLIYFQGTGAADDSGLPNDRFFAVRPEGSVSTLKIQRTERGDSAVYLCASSPGQGNYGYTFGSGTRLTVV.

CDR3 amino acids: CSVESSPTTGKAFF. The CDR3 DNA reads TGCAGCGTTGAATCATCCCCTACGACAGGGAAAGCTTTCTTT. V and J are TRBV29-1 and TRBJ1-1; 7 positions agree with TRBD1. The germline V gene encodes CDR1 SQVTM and CDR2 ANQGSEA. This CDR3 region has 14 residues. The V gene end was trimmed by 2 bases and the J gene end by 9 bases; junction bases not matched to a gene: 12.

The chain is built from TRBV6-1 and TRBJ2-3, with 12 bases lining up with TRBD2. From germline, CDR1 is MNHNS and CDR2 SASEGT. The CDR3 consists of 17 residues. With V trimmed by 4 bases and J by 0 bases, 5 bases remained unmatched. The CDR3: CASSGLAGAWSTDTQYF. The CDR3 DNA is TGTGCCAGCAGTGGACTAGCGGGGGCGTGGAGCACAGATACGCAGTATTTT.

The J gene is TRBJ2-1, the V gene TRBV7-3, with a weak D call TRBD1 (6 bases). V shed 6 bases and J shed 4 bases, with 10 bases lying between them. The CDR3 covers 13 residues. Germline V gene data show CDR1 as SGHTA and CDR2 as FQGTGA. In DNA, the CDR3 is TGTGCCAGCAGTTTGGACAGTTACAATGAGCAGTTCTTC. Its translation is CASSLDSYNEQFF.

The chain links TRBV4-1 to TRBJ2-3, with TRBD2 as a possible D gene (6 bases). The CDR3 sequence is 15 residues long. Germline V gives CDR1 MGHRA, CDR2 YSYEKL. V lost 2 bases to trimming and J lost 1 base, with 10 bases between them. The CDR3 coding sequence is TGCGCCAGCAGCCAATCCGGGACTCGCACAGATACGCAGTATTTT. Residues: CASSQSGTRTDTQYF.